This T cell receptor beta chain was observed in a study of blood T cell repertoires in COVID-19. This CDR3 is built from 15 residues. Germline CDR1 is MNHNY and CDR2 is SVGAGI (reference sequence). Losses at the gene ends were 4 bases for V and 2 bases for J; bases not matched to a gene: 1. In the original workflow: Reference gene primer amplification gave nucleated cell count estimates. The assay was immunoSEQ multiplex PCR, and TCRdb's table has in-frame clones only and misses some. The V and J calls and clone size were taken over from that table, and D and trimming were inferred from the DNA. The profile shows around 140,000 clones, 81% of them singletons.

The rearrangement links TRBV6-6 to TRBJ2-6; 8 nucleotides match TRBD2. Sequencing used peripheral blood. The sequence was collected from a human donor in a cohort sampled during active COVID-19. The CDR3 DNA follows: TGTGCCAGCAGTTCGGGGGGGACTGGGGCCAACGTCCTGACTTTC. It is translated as CASSSGGTGANVLTF.